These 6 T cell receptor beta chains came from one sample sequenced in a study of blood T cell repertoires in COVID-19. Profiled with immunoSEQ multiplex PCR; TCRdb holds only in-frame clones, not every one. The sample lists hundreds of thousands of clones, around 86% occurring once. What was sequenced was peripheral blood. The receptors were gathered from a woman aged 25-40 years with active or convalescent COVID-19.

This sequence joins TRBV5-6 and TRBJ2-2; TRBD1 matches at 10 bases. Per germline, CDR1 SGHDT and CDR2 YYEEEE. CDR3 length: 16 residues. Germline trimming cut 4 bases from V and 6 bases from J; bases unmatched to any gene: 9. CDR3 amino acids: CASSPLRDRGPGELFF. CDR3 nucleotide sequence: TGTGCCAGCAGCCCGCTCCGGGACAGGGGACCCGGGGAGCTGTTTTTT.

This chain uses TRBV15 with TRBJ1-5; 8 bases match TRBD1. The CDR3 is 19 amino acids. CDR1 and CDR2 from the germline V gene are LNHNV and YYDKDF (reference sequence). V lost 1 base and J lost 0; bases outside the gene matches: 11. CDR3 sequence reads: CATSRAPEQGGRSNQPQHF. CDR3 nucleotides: TGTGCCACCAGCAGAGCCCCTGAACAGGGGGGTCGTAGCAATCAGCCCCAGCATTTT.

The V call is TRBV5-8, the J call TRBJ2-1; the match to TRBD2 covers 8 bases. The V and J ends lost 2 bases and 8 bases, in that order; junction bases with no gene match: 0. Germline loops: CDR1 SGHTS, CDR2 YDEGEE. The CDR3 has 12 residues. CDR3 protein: CASSFSGDEQFF. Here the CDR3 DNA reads TGTGCCAGCAGCTTTAGCGGGGATGAGCAGTTCTTC.

Here the CDR3 reads CASSPPTGEAFF. The DNA of the CDR3 is TGTGCCAGCTCACCTCCAACAGGAGAAGCTTTCTTT. The chain couples TRBV18 to TRBJ1-1, with D possibly TRBD1 on 5 matching bases. This CDR3 spans 12 amino acids. V was cut by 3 bases and J by 8 bases, with 10 bases left in between. The germline CDR1 and CDR2 sequences are KGHSH and LQKENI.

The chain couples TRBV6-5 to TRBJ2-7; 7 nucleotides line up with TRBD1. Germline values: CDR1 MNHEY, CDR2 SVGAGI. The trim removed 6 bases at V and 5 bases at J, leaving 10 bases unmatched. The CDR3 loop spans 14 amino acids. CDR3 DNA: TGTGCCAGCAGGCCAGGACAGGCAGGCGACGAGCAGTACTTC. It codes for CASRPGQAGDEQYF.

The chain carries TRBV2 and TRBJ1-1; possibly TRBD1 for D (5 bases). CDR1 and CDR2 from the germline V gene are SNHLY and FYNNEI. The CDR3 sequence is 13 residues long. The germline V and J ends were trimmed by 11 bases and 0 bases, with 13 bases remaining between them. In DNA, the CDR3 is TGTGCCCAGGGACGGGAGGTGAACACTGAAGCTTTCTTT. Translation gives CAQGREVNTEAFF.